The entry that follows covers one T cell receptor beta chain sequence. Cohort 3 recovered donors had two negative PCRs, clearance, or symptom resolution. Only in-frame clones appear in the TCRdb table, and some are missing; sequencing was by immunoSEQ multiplex PCR. The sample yields hundreds of thousands of clones, about nine tenths seen once. The data originate from a study of blood T cell repertoires in COVID-19. CDR1 and CDR2 (germline): SGHRS, YFSETQ. This CDR3 region has 18 residues. J gave up 2 bases and V 3 bases, and 13 bases lay outside the gene matches. The V gene is TRBV5-1, the J gene TRBJ2-7, with 11 positions matching TRBD1. The source material was PBMCs or T cells enriched from blood (not recorded which). This TCR derives from a man aged 55 to 70 who had recovered from COVID-19. The CDR3 nucleotides read TGCGCCAGCAGCTACCCCGGGACAGGGGGATTAGGGCCCTACGAGCAGTACTTC. It translates to CASSYPGTGGLGPYEQYF.